This T cell receptor (beta chain) was documented in a study of molecular identifiers for immune sequencing clone quantification. Study-wide results and limits: Clones above 20 RNA copies contained over 97% of effector molecules but under 1% of naive ones.

MiXCR, applied by TCRdb to the PCR reads, yields one record per CDR3 protein. Among hundreds of thousands of distinct CDR3 sequences, about 25% were seen once, and the ten largest hold about 0.81%. This CDR3 has 14 amino acids. Per germline, CDR1 SEHNR and CDR2 FQNEAQ (reference sequence). V was trimmed by 4 bases and J by 6 bases, leaving 13 bases between them. Worth noting for this clonotype: Its antigen is undetermined.

V gene TRBV7-9 combines with J gene TRBJ1-3, with D tentatively TRBD1 (5 bases). The TCR was taken from a human donor in good health. Some libraries in this study had Jurkat cell RNA spiked in. The sample taken for sequencing was naive CD8+ T cells from blood, with Jurkat cell RNA spiked in. Subset here: FACS-sorted CD8+CD4-CCR7+CD45RA+ naive T cells. The CDR3 DNA is TGTGCCAGCAGCTGGTCACAGGAGGAAAACACCATATATTTT. This gives the protein CASSWSQEENTIYF.